These 13 T cell receptor beta chains were all obtained from the same sample, sequenced in a study of blood T cells in healthy people across ages. Together with a sample-barcoded 5' primer, a J-beta primer mix was included in a second PCR lasting roughly 6 to 12 cycles. TCRdb analysed the 5' RACE reads with MiXCR anew, one entry per CDR3 protein. The sample holds approximately 1.5 million distinct CDR3 sequences, approximately 39% seen once. The specimen sequenced was blood. These receptors were obtained from a woman between 18 and 29 years old in good health.

The chain links TRBV7-2 to TRBJ2-5; 7 bases fit TRBD2. Unmatched junction bases numbered 14, after V lost 6 bases and J lost 4 bases. The CDR3 covers 16 residues. Germline loops: CDR1 SGHTA, CDR2 FQGNSA. This CDR3 is CASREGTSGVIETQYF. In DNA form, the CDR3 reads TGTGCCAGCAGAGAGGGGACCAGCGGGGTAATAGAGACCCAGTACTTC.

This chain joins TRBV7-2 and TRBJ1-4, with D unresolved. This CDR3 is 12 amino acids long. V lost 8 bases and J 2 bases, leaving 6 bases between the germline ends. CDR1 is SGHTA, CDR2 FQGNSA, per germline. In DNA form, the CDR3 reads TGTGCCAGCGGCGTGACTAATGAAAAACTGTTTTTT. As protein: CASGVTNEKLFF.

This clonotype was counted a few times. This chain connects TRBV9 to TRBJ2-1; 7 nucleotides line up with TRBD1. J gave up 8 bases and V 1 base, and 6 bases lay outside the gene matches. CDR3 length equals 14 residues. Germline V lookup: CDR1 SGDLS, CDR2 YYNGEE. The CDR3 sequence: CASSVRGLGDEQFF. CDR3 DNA: TGTGCCAGCAGCGTAAGGGGGCTTGGGGATGAGCAGTTCTTC.

Points on this clonotype: Compared with germline, one end of the junction differs, possibly owing to a read error. The chain couples TRBV2 to TRBJ2-1, with a tentative D call TRBD2 (6 bases). This CDR3 spans 14 amino acids. Looked up from germline, CDR1 is SNHLY and CDR2 is FYNNEI. The CDR3 nucleotides are TGTGCCAGCAGTGAGCGACTAGTATACAATGAGCAGTCCTTC. As protein: CASSERLVYNEQSF.

This clonotype was detected only a few times. The rearrangement joins TRBV7-9 to TRBJ2-7, with D possibly TRBD2 on 6 matching bases. V was clipped by 3 bases and J by 3 bases, with 15 bases between them. This CDR3 has 15 residues. The germline gives CDR1 SEHNR, CDR2 FQNEAQ (reference sequence). The CDR3 reads CASSFPRDGNYEQYF. CDR3 nucleotide sequence: TGTGCCAGCAGCTTCCCGCGGGACGGGAACTACGAGCAGTACTTC.

This rearrangement joins TRBV3-1 to TRBJ2-5; D possibly corresponds to TRBD2 (5 bases). The CDR3 consists of 16 residues. The germline CDR1 and CDR2 sequences are LGHDT and YNNKEL (reference sequence). Trimming removed 2 bases from V and 11 bases from J, with 24 bases in between. CDR3 sequence: CASSQSIGLEWDEQYF. CDR3 DNA: TGTGCCAGCAGCCAATCGATTGGACTCGAATGGGATGAGCAGTACTTC.

V usage is TRBV29-1 and J usage is TRBJ1-1, with TRBD1 matching 8 bases. There are 13 residues in the CDR3. CDR1 and CDR2 (germline): SQVTM, ANQGSEA. Trimming cost V 3 bases and J 5 bases; bases outside gene matches: 5. The CDR3 spells CSVEIDRGTEAFF. CDR3 in DNA: TGCAGCGTTGAGATCGACAGGGGTACTGAAGCTTTCTTT.

V is TRBV15 and J is TRBJ1-1; D is ambiguous. Trimming cost V 0 bases and J 7 bases, with 6 bases left between them. Germline CDR1 is LNHNV and CDR2 is YYDKDF (reference sequence). The CDR3 extends over 12 amino acids. The CDR3: CATSRDAGEAFF. CDR3 DNA: TGTGCCACCAGCAGAGATGCCGGTGAAGCTTTCTTT.

The CDR3, as DNA: TGTGCCAGCAGTTTGCGGACAGGGGTTGACACCGGGGAGCTGTTTTTT. Amino acids: CASSLRTGVDTGELFF. This chain joins TRBV27 and TRBJ2-2, with 9 bases fitting TRBD1. V was pared by 3 bases and J by 3 bases, with 5 bases of the junction left unmatched. This CDR3 has 16 residues. Looked up from germline, CDR1 is MNHEY and CDR2 is SMNVEV (reference sequence).

This clonotype came up a few times. The junction shows a germline mismatch at one end, possibly a read error. The chain has TRBV29-1 and TRBJ2-5; maybe TRBD2 (7 bases). This CDR3 has 15 amino acids. CDR1 and CDR2 from the germline V gene are SQVTM and ANQGSEA. The CDR3 here is CSVEGGGEYQETQYF. The CDR3 DNA is TGCAGCGTCGAAGGGGGGGGAGAGTACCAAGAGACCCAGTACTTC. The complete variable domain, with remaining parts taken from reference TRBV29-1 and TRBJ2-5, reads SAVISQKPSRDICQRGTSLTIQCQVDSQVTMMFWYRQQPGQSLTLIATANQGSEATYESGFVIDKFPISRPNLTFSTLTVSNMSPEDSSIYLCSVEGGGEYQETQYFGPGTRLLVL.

V usage is TRBV6-1 and J usage is TRBJ1-5; D unclear. This CDR3 has 13 amino acids. Trimming shortened V by 8 bases and J by 7 bases, and 15 bases separated the two germline ends. Germline CDR1 and CDR2: MNHNS and SASEGT. The CDR3 nucleotides read TGTGCCAGCCAGCCTCGGGTGGGGCAGCCCCAGCATTTT. Protein product: CASQPRVGQPQHF.

This rearrangement joins TRBV4-3 to TRBJ2-4; 11 positions match TRBD2. CDR1 LGHNA and CDR2 YSLEER come from the germline V gene. CDR3 size: 17 residues. V was pared by 0 bases and J by 12 bases, with 13 bases of the junction left unmatched. The CDR3 region is CASSQETGTSGLFPQYF. In DNA form, the CDR3 reads TGCGCCAGCAGCCAAGAAACCGGGACTAGCGGCTTGTTCCCTCAGTACTTC.

The V gene is TRBV5-1, the J gene TRBJ1-1; D may be TRBD1 (6 bases). CDR1 and CDR2 from the germline V gene are SGHRS and YFSETQ. The CDR3 spans 13 residues. Trimming shortened V by 7 bases and J by 4 bases, and 14 bases separated the two germline ends. The CDR3 DNA follows: TGCGCCAGCTCAGGGGAATCGGGCACTGAAGCTTTCTTT. Its protein product is CASSGESGTEAFF.